Below are 11 T cell receptor beta chains sequenced from a single sample in a study of vaccination and CD4 T cells after COVID-19. As for time point: late sampling 161 to 241 days after vaccination in a few convalescent patients. Treatment meaning: roughly ten-day PBMC culture with coronavirus spike peptide pools or control peptides (ViraFEST assay). The Oncomine TCR Beta short-read assay sequenced DNA from cultured CD4+ T cells. A single record per CDR3 protein comes from TCRdb applying MiXCR to the PCR reads. The table records tens of thousands of distinct CDR3 sequences, 35% to 45% of them present only once. These TCRs are of unknown antigen specificity. Sequencing used CD4+ T cells from blood, cultured in vitro, obtained about 7 months after SARS-CoV-2 vaccination. All receptors derive from a human donor who had recovered from COVID-19.

The genes are TRBV7-6 and TRBJ1-3; tentatively, D is TRBD1 (6 bases). Per germline, CDR1 SGHVS and CDR2 FNYEAQ. V was pared by 5 bases and J by 0 bases, with 17 bases between. The CDR3 consists of 17 residues. For the CDR3, the DNA is TGTGCCAGCAGCCTCCTGGGGGCAGCCGTCTCTGGAAACACCATATATTTT. Amino acid sequence: CASSLLGAAVSGNTIYF.

The chain combines TRBV25-1 with TRBJ2-1; D is ambiguous. CDR3 length: 14 residues. Germline lookup yields CDR1 MGHDK and CDR2 SYGVNS. With 2 bases removed from V and 5 bases from J, the gap between germline ends came to 10 bases. The CDR3 nucleotides read TGTGCCAGCAGTGAACCCGGGCCTGACAATGAGCAGTTCTTC. Translated: CASSEPGPDNEQFF.

This rearrangement joins TRBV20-1 to TRBJ1-1, with a tentative D call TRBD1 (5 bases). Germline V gene sequence: CDR1 DFQATT, CDR2 SNEGSKA (reference sequence). The length of the CDR3 is 14 residues. V was trimmed by 6 bases and J by 3 bases, leaving 17 bases between them. The CDR3 sequence is CSASVPGSDTEAFF. DNA for the CDR3: TGCAGTGCCTCCGTCCCAGGGTCGGACACTGAAGCTTTCTTT.

J is TRBJ1-1 and V is TRBV6-1, with D perhaps TRBD1 (5 bases). Trimming stripped 1 base from V and 3 bases from J, with 12 bases between. Germline V gene lookup returns CDR1 MNHNS and CDR2 SASEGT. The CDR3 is made up of 15 amino acids. CDR3 nucleotide sequence: TGTGCCAGCAGTGAAGACGGGGGTGAGTACACTGAAGCTTTCTTT. It is translated as CASSEDGGEYTEAFF.

V and J are TRBV20-1 and TRBJ2-5; 9 nucleotides align to TRBD2. J gave up 1 base and V 3 bases, and 6 bases lay outside the gene matches. CDR3 length: 15 residues. From germline, CDR1 is DFQATT and CDR2 SNEGSKA (reference sequence). The CDR3 is CSASLGGRAQETQYF. The CDR3 bases are TGCAGTGCTAGCCTCGGCGGGAGGGCCCAAGAGACCCAGTACTTC.

In the case of this clonotype: A clone one base away is much larger, so this may be a read error. The chain has TRBV20-1 and TRBJ2-5; possibly TRBD1 for D (5 bases). The germline V gene encodes CDR1 DFQATT and CDR2 SNEGSKA (reference sequence). The CDR3 runs to 14 residues. In DNA, the CDR3 is TGCAGTGCTGGAACACAGGCCCGACAAGAGGCCCAGTACTTC. Protein: CSAGTQARQEAQYF.

This chain joins TRBV5-1 and TRBJ1-1, with 10 bases identical to TRBD1. J lost 1 base, V lost 6 bases, and 3 bases had no gene match. The CDR3 totals 14 residues. Germline V CDR1 and CDR2: SGHRS, YFSETQ. CDR3 in DNA: TGCGCCAGCACCCGGGACAGGGGGAACACTGAAGCTTTCTTT. It yields the protein CASTRDRGNTEAFF.

This clonotype was detected only a few times. The chain uses TRBV7-2 and TRBJ2-2, with TRBD2 identical over 8 bases. Germline-derived CDR1 and CDR2 are SGHTA and FQGNSA. V lost 0 bases and J lost 5; bases outside the gene matches: 5. CDR3 length: 16 residues. The CDR3 protein is CASSLAVSSGTGELFF. The CDR3 DNA reads as TGTGCCAGCAGCTTAGCGGTCTCTAGCGGGACCGGGGAGCTGTTTTTT. The complete variable domain, with remaining parts taken from reference TRBV7-2 and TRBJ2-2, reads GAGVSQSPSNKVTEKGKDVELRCDPISGHTALYWYRQSLGQGLEFLIYFQGNSAPDKSGLPSDRFSAERTGGSVSTLTIQRTQQEDSAVYLCASSLAVSSGTGELFFGEGSRLTVL.

On this clonotype itself: This may arise from a read error, as a much more abundant clone is one base away. The chain employs TRBV6-5 and TRBJ2-7, with 11 nucleotides matching TRBD2. CDR3 size: 16 residues. Germline V gives CDR1 MNHEY, CDR2 SVGAGI. In DNA form, the CDR3 reads TGTGCCAGCAGTTACCAGGGGACTAGCGGACCTTACGAGCTGTACTTC. Translation: CASSYQGTSGPYELYF.

This rearrangement joins TRBV11-3 to TRBJ2-1, with D uncertain. Germline loops: CDR1 SGHNT, CDR2 YENEEA. The CDR3 is made up of 15 amino acids. V lost 5 bases and J 9 bases, leaving 20 bases between the germline ends. CDR3 sequence: CASSPEHDPVGEQFF. For the CDR3, the DNA is TGTGCCAGCAGCCCCGAACATGATCCCGTTGGTGAGCAGTTCTTC.

The chain links TRBV6-2 or TRBV6-3 to TRBJ2-1; 9 bases align to TRBD2. V dropped 6 bases and J dropped 4; count of bases not matched to a gene: 13. The CDR3 runs to 17 residues. Germline CDR1 is MNHEY and CDR2 is SVGEGT. CDR3: CASRAKLAGSIYNEQFF. In DNA form, the CDR3 reads TGTGCCAGCAGGGCCAAGCTAGCGGGGTCGATATACAATGAGCAGTTCTTC.